This is a list of T cell receptor beta chains from one sample in a study of blood T cell repertoires in COVID-19. The repertoire was sequenced with immunoSEQ multiplex PCR; TCRdb's copy has only in-frame clones and lacks some. The table lists 350,000 to 400,000 clones, approximately 90% of them singletons. The sequencing sample was made of PBMCs or T cells enriched from blood (not recorded which). The receptors stem from a woman between 35 and 50 years old who had been exposed to COVID-19. Both conserved end residues are part of each CDR3. A D gene is named only where the DNA matches it firmly.

TRBJ1-2,TRBV10-2,-,CASSDEVDYGYTF,TGCGCCAGCAGTGACGAGGTAGACTATGGCTACACCTTC
TRBJ1-6,TRBV27,-,CASRQSSSHSPLHF,TGTGCCAGCAGACAGTCATCTAGCCATTCACCCCTCCACTTT
TRBJ1-1,TRBV6-5,TRBD1,CASTPTRGDTEAFF,TGTGCCAGCACCCCGACCAGGGGGGACACTGAAGCTTTCTTT
TRBJ1-1,TRBV7-2,-,CASSFNSANLNTEAFF,TGTGCCAGCAGCTTTAACAGTGCTAACCTGAACACTGAAGCTTTCTTT
TRBJ1-1,TRBV2,-,CASSARAQNTEAFF,TGTGCCAGCAGTGCGAGAGCCCAGAACACTGAAGCTTTCTTT
TRBJ1-6,TRBV27,-,CASSLLRPAAPLHF,TGTGCCAGCAGTTTACTGCGGCCTGCGGCACCCCTCCACTTT
TRBJ1-5,TRBV7-9,-,CASSETQGLPQHF,TGTGCCAGCAGCGAAACACAGGGCCTCCCCCAGCATTTT
TRBJ1-1,TRBV12-1,-,CASSLRSTVGEAFF,TGTGCCAGCAGCTTAAGGAGCACCGTCGGTGAAGCTTTCTTT
TRBJ2-7,TRBV6-4,-,CASSVEAGPYEQYF,TGTGCCAGCAGTGTAGAGGCGGGTCCCTACGAGCAGTACTTC
TRBJ2-3,TRBV5-5,-,CASSLYGSVRDTQYF,TGTGCCAGCAGCTTGTACGGGAGCGTCCGAGATACGCAGTATTTT